The 16 T cell receptor beta chains reported below all come from one sample, sequenced in a study of blood T cell repertoires in COVID-19. TCRdb's copy holds only in-frame clones and misses some; the assay was immunoSEQ multiplex PCR. This table has hundreds of thousands of clones, 85% appearing once. Sequencing used PBMCs or T cells enriched from blood (not recorded which). These receptors all come from a man aged 40-50 years who had recovered from COVID-19.

The chain couples TRBV7-6 to TRBJ1-1; D unclear. The CDR3 length is 15 residues. V gave up 0 bases and J gave up 2 bases, with 10 bases separating them. The germline gives CDR1 SGHVS, CDR2 FNYEAQ. DNA for the CDR3: TGTGCCAGCAGCTTAGCCCCCACGGGTAACACTGAAGCTTTCTTT. Amino acid sequence: CASSLAPTGNTEAFF.

The CDR3 bases are TGTGCCAGCAGTTTTCTCACATTTGGCGGGCCTTCGAGGAGCTCCTACAATGAGCAGTTCTTC. Residues: CASSFLTFGGPSRSSYNEQFF. This chain joins TRBV28 and TRBJ2-1; a possible D gene is TRBD2 (5 bases). Deletions cut 3 bases from V and 0 bases from J, with 27 bases between. The CDR3 runs to 21 residues. The germline gives CDR1 MDHEN, CDR2 SYDVKM.

J is TRBJ2-7 and V is TRBV6-1; D not resolved. Trimming removed 1 base from V and 4 bases from J, with 8 bases in between. Germline loops: CDR1 MNHNS, CDR2 SASEGT. This CDR3 contains 13 residues. For the CDR3, the DNA is TGTGCCAGCAGTGAAGAAACTTCGTACGAGCAGTACTTC. This codes for CASSEETSYEQYF.

As DNA, the CDR3 is TGCAGCGCCGAACCGACAGGGCTGAACACTGAAGCTTTCTTT. Amino acids: CSAEPTGLNTEAFF. The V and J genes are TRBV29-1 and TRBJ1-1; 7 bases match TRBD1. Germline assignment: CDR1 SQVTM and CDR2 ANQGSEA. Germline trimming cut 7 bases from V and 0 bases from J; bases unmatched to any gene: 8. The CDR3 loop spans 14 amino acids.

The J gene is TRBJ2-7, the V gene TRBV18, with a possible D match to TRBD1 (6 bases). Germline CDR1 is KGHSH and CDR2 is LQKENI. The CDR3 totals 16 residues. V lost 6 bases and J lost 0, with 18 bases in between. This CDR3 reads CASSPIPGQRSYEQYF. The CDR3 DNA sequence: TGTGCCAGCTCCCCCATCCCGGGACAACGCTCCTACGAGCAGTACTTC.

This clone has more than one count but fewer than ten. The genes are TRBV14 and TRBJ1-1, with D perhaps TRBD1 (5 bases). This CDR3 comprises 12 residues. Trimming left V 0 bases short and J 11 bases short, with 10 bases between. From germline, CDR1 is SGHDN and CDR2 FVKESK. CDR3 sequence: CASSQDRAGAFF. DNA of the CDR3: TGTGCCAGCAGCCAAGACAGGGCTGGGGCTTTCTTT.

The chain joins TRBV6-5 to TRBJ2-1; 7 bases fit TRBD2. V shed 0 bases, J shed 7 bases, and the junction held 6 bases outside the gene matches. From germline, CDR1 is MNHEY and CDR2 SVGAGI. The CDR3 runs 15 residues. The CDR3 DNA reads as TGTGCCAGCAGTTACTCGGCGGGAGTTTGGAATGAGCAGTTCTTC. Translation gives CASSYSAGVWNEQFF.

This chain joins TRBV4-1 and TRBJ2-1; 7 bases line up with TRBD2. Germline CDR1 is MGHRA and CDR2 is YSYEKL. Trimming cost V 1 base and J 6 bases; bases outside gene matches: 9. This CDR3 contains 16 residues. CDR3 in DNA: TGCGCCAGCAGCCAAGCTCCACGGGGGGTTGGCAATGAGCAGTTCTTC. It codes for CASSQAPRGVGNEQFF.

The chain recombines TRBV20-1 with TRBJ2-3; D ambiguous. The CDR3 totals 11 residues. Germline CDR1 DFQATT, CDR2 SNEGSKA (reference sequence). V was cut by 5 bases and J by 4 bases, with 7 bases left in between. CDR3 protein: CSAPPADTQYF. The CDR3 DNA follows: TGCAGTGCTCCGCCGGCAGATACGCAGTATTTT.

This clone occurred a few times. The V gene is TRBV27, the J gene TRBJ2-2; D possibly corresponds to TRBD2 (6 bases). The germline V gene encodes CDR1 MNHEY and CDR2 SMNVEV (reference sequence). The V end was cut by 8 bases, the J end by 6 bases, with 19 bases between. CDR3 length: 15 amino acids. The CDR3, as DNA: TGTGCCAGCCGACCGTACTTTTCGGGGGCCGGGGAGCTGTTTTTT. Translated: CASRPYFSGAGELFF.

The V and J genes are TRBV7-3 and TRBJ2-1, with TRBD1 matching over 8 bases. CDR1 is SGHTA and CDR2 is FQGTGA in the germline V gene. Unmatched junction bases numbered 20, after V lost 0 bases and J lost 4 bases. The CDR3 contains 21 residues. CDR3 nucleotides: TGTGCCAGCAGCTTAACGCCCCCAGGGGGCGCTCGGAGGGCACCTTACAATGAGCAGTTCTTC. Translating it yields CASSLTPPGGARRAPYNEQFF.

This clone was observed a handful of times. This chain uses TRBV4-1 with TRBJ2-7, with TRBD2 matching 8 bases. CDR1 is MGHRA, CDR2 YSYEKL, per germline. V dropped 4 bases and J dropped 2; count of bases not matched to a gene: 13. This CDR3 has 17 residues. CDR3 bases: TGCGCCAGCAGCCTTAGCACAACTAGCGGCCCAGCCTACGAGCAGTACTTC. Amino acid sequence: CASSLSTTSGPAYEQYF.

The chain has TRBV30 and TRBJ1-1; D is ambiguous. V lost 2 bases to trimming and J lost 1 base, with 8 bases between them. Looked up from germline, CDR1 is GTSNPN and CDR2 is SVGIG (reference sequence). This CDR3 has 13 amino acids. CDR3 sequence reads: CAWSNGANTEAFF. DNA of the CDR3: TGTGCCTGGAGTAATGGAGCGAACACTGAAGCTTTCTTT.

This sequence joins TRBV3-1 (or the pseudogene TRBV3-2) and TRBJ2-7; D unclear. Germline loops: CDR1 LGHDT, CDR2 YNNKEL (reference sequence). The CDR3 runs 13 residues. Trimming shortened V by 0 bases and J by 7 bases, and 10 bases separated the two germline ends. CDR3: CASSQDARQEQYF. CDR3 DNA: TGTGCCAGCAGCCAAGACGCGCGCCAAGAGCAGTACTTC.

The chain has TRBV9 and TRBJ2-7, with 12 bases matching TRBD2. CDR1 and CDR2 from the germline V gene are SGDLS and YYNGEE. Trimming at V came to 3 bases and at J to 5 bases, leaving 0 bases not matched to a gene. The CDR3 consists of 13 residues. As DNA, the CDR3 is TGTGCCAGCAGCGGGACTAGCGGGAACGAGCAGTACTTC. Encoded protein: CASSGTSGNEQYF.

The J gene is TRBJ1-1, the V gene TRBV29-1, with D unresolved. The CDR3 has 14 residues. Trimming took 3 bases from V and 1 from J, leaving 12 bases between them. Per the germline V gene, CDR1 is SQVTM and CDR2 is ANQGSEA. This chain's CDR3 is CSVDLGSANTEAFF. The CDR3 region has the DNA TGCAGCGTTGATCTGGGCAGTGCGAACACTGAAGCTTTCTTT. Looking up the rest from reference TRBV29-1 and TRBJ1-1 gives the full variable domain: SAVISQKPSRDICQRGTSLTIQCQVDSQVTMMFWYRQQPGQSLTLIATANQGSEATYESGFVIDKFPISRPNLTFSTLTVSNMSPEDSSIYLCSVDLGSANTEAFFGQGTRLTVV.